Below are 13 T cell receptor beta chains sequenced from a single sample in a study of post-analysis software for immune sequencing data. Which antigens these TCRs recognize remains unknown. Study findings and constraints: Roughly five TRBV segments were significantly more frequent in patients than in controls. TRBV5-6, TRBV5-1 and TRBV20-1 were among these segments.

Each TCR beta cDNA library carried unique molecular identifiers. TCRdb reanalysed the PCR reads using MiXCR and keeps one entry per CDR3 protein. There are a few hundred thousand distinct CDR3 sequences in the sample; just over 35% occur only once, and 4% to 6% lies in the top ten. The sample comprised blood. Receptor source: a girl aged 5-17 years with multiple sclerosis.

Ten or more counts support this clonotype. V and J are TRBV6-1 and TRBJ1-5; 7 bases are shared with TRBD1. Germline loops: CDR1 MNHNS, CDR2 SASEGT. Losses at the gene ends were 6 bases for V and 4 bases for J; bases not matched to a gene: 9. CDR3 length equals 15 residues. CDR3 sequence: CASSPGGLRNQPQHF. CDR3 coding DNA: TGTGCCAGCAGCCCAGGGGGATTGAGGAATCAGCCCCAGCATTTT.

This chain uses TRBV7-9 with TRBJ1-5, with D possibly matching TRBD1 (5 bases). The CDR3 is made up of 14 amino acids. Trimming shortened V by 6 bases and J by 2 bases, and 11 bases separated the two germline ends. Germline loops: CDR1 SEHNR, CDR2 FQNEAQ (reference sequence). The CDR3 region has the DNA TGTGCCAGCAGTACAGGTTTTGGCAATCAGCCCCAGCATTTT. Amino acid sequence: CASSTGFGNQPQHF.

J is TRBJ1-5 and V is TRBV29-1; tentative D call: TRBD1 (6 bases). This CDR3 is 15 amino acids long. V was trimmed by 4 bases and J by 2 bases, leaving 15 bases between them. Looked up from germline, CDR1 is SQVTM and CDR2 is ANQGSEA. The DNA of the CDR3 is TGCAGCGTTGTAATCAGGGGAGTAGGCAATCAGCCCCAGCATTTT. Protein product: CSVVIRGVGNQPQHF.

This clonotype came up a few times. The rearrangement uses TRBV5-1 and TRBJ2-3; D is unresolved. CDR1 and CDR2 (germline): SGHRS, YFSETQ. Deletions cut 6 bases from V and 1 base from J, with 12 bases between. CDR3 length: 14 amino acids. The chain's CDR3 is CASTEAPGTDTQYF. The CDR3 bases are TGCGCCAGCACCGAGGCCCCTGGCACAGATACGCAGTATTTT.

This clonotype was counted a few times. The rearrangement uses TRBV12-3 or TRBV12-4 and TRBJ1-5, with D maybe TRBD1 (5 bases). The V gene lost 7 bases and the J gene lost 2 bases, with 15 bases spanning the gap. The CDR3 runs 15 residues. DNA for the CDR3: TGTGCCAGCACCTCCAGGGAAAGGGGCAATCAGCCCCAGCATTTT. It translates to CASTSRERGNQPQHF.

This clonotype was counted many times. This rearrangement joins TRBV5-1 to TRBJ1-6; 8 bases are a match to TRBD1. From germline, CDR1 is SGHRS and CDR2 YFSETQ. With V trimmed by 3 bases and J by 7 bases, 3 bases remained unmatched. CDR3 length: 14 residues. CDR3 region: CASSSGQGNSPLHF. Written as DNA, the CDR3 is TGCGCCAGCAGCTCCGGACAGGGCAATTCACCCCTCCACTTT.

This clonotype has ten or more counts. The CDR3 sequence is CASSSRRVRNTNTEAFF. The CDR3 nucleotides read TGCGCCAGCAGCTCCCGTAGGGTCCGCAACACGAACACTGAAGCTTTCTTT. The chain has TRBV5-1 and TRBJ1-1; D is ambiguous. CDR1 SGHRS and CDR2 YFSETQ come from the germline V gene. The CDR3 covers 17 residues. Trimming shortened V by 3 bases and J by 1 base, and 19 bases separated the two germline ends.

This clonotype was picked up a small number of times. The V gene is TRBV28, the J gene TRBJ2-6, with D unresolved. Germline V gene sequence: CDR1 MDHEN, CDR2 SYDVKM. V lost 3 bases, J lost 0 bases, and 6 bases lay in between. This CDR3 region has 15 residues. The CDR3 spells CASSLWSSGANVLTF. The CDR3 DNA follows: TGTGCCAGCAGTTTGTGGAGCTCTGGGGCCAACGTCCTGACTTTC.

The CDR3 region has the DNA TGTGCCAGCAGCCCGGGACTAGCGGGAGACTCCTACAATGAGCAGTTCTTC. Its protein is CASSPGLAGDSYNEQFF. This rearrangement joins TRBV7-9 to TRBJ2-1, with 14 bases identical to TRBD2. Germline values: CDR1 SEHNR, CDR2 FQNEAQ (reference sequence). The trim removed 5 bases at V and 0 bases at J, leaving 3 bases unmatched. This CDR3 spans 17 amino acids.

V gene TRBV28 combines with J gene TRBJ2-4; the D is unclear. The tail of the sequence fits TRBJ2-7 better, so the J call may be wrong. This CDR3 comprises 11 residues. CDR1 MDHEN and CDR2 SYDVKM come from the germline V gene. The CDR3 region is CASSLLNEQYF. The CDR3 DNA follows: TGTGCCAGCAGTTTATTGAACGAGCAGTACTTC.

The chain carries TRBV4-2 and TRBJ2-1, with 7 bases identical to TRBD2. The CDR3 runs to 13 residues. V shed 1 base and J 6 bases; nucleotides not matched to a gene: 0. Germline V gene data show CDR1 as LGHNA and CDR2 as YNFKEQ. CDR3 sequence reads: CASSQGTSNEQFF. The CDR3 coding sequence is TGTGCCAGCAGCCAAGGGACTAGCAATGAGCAGTTCTTC.

V is TRBV7-2 and J is TRBJ1-4, with TRBD1 matching 9 bases. CDR3 size: 15 residues. Germline V gene lookup returns CDR1 SGHTA and CDR2 FQGNSA. V lost 5 bases to trimming and J lost 8 bases; unmatched junction nucleotides: 9. CDR3 sequence (DNA): TGTGCCAGCAGCCAAAGACAGGGGGTCTCGGAAAAACTGTTTTTT. Its protein product is CASSQRQGVSEKLFF.

Ten or more counts support this clonotype. V and J are TRBV20-1 and TRBJ1-5; 9 nucleotides align to TRBD1. Germline trimming cut 0 bases from V and 3 bases from J; bases unmatched to any gene: 6. CDR3 length: 16 amino acids. CDR1 is DFQATT and CDR2 is SNEGSKA in the germline V gene (reference sequence). DNA for the CDR3: TGCAGTGCTAGAGATCCGGGACAGGGAGACAATCAGCCCCAGCATTTT. It encodes CSARDPGQGDNQPQHF.